This T cell receptor beta chain is from a study of T cell responses to AZD1222 COVID-19 vaccine. Study details: Second-dose schedules of about 4 or about 12 weeks were combined. Whole-study findings and limits: Possibly, clonal diversity was underestimated; donors were largely white British and included more females. Per reports, nearly half of all spike-specific TCRs target regions that are unmutated in variants. Increased Spike-specific TCR breadth and depth were observed after two AZD1222 doses.

Repertoires were generated with immunoSEQ multiplex PCR, while TCRdb's copy carries only in-frame clones and drops some. The table has some 100,000 clones, roughly nine tenths seen once. In the case of this clone: Its target is unknown.

The CDR3 sequence is 13 residues long. The germline CDR1 and CDR2 sequences are SEHNR and FQNEAQ (reference sequence). The V and J ends lost 5 bases and 2 bases respectively, with 9 bases between them. V and J are TRBV7-9 and TRBJ1-1, with D perhaps matching TRBD1 (5 bases). The clonotype comes from an adult in good health. The sequences come from peripheral blood, collected on day 0 of AZD1222 vaccination. The CDR3 nucleotides read TGTGCCAGCAGCAATCAGGGTAACACTGAAGCTTTCTTT. It encodes CASSNQGNTEAFF.